The 24 T cell receptor beta chains presented below share a single source sample, sequenced in a study of T cell repertoires in cytomegalovirus infection. These receptors lack a known antigen. Each CDR3 protein is one row after TCRdb ran MiXCR on the reads. This table has about 570,000 distinct CDR3 sequences, roughly 43% appearing once. Material: cultured PBMCs, obtained from culture after CMV antigen stimulation. These TCRs come from a human donor in good health (CMV status not recorded). Some clones in this sample may be carry-over from other donors' samples.

CDR3 amino acids: CASSRSGRLAKNIQYF. CDR3 DNA sequence: TGTGCCAGCAGCCGTAGCGGGAGGTTAGCCAAAAACATTCAGTACTTC. The chain links TRBV7-9 to TRBJ2-4; TRBD2 agrees at 10 bases. Per the germline V gene, CDR1 is SEHNR and CDR2 is FQNEAQ (reference sequence). V lost 5 bases, J lost 0 bases, and 4 bases stayed unmatched. This CDR3 region has 16 residues.

The J gene is TRBJ1-4, the V gene TRBV12-3 or TRBV12-4; D not certain. The V gene lost 8 bases and the J gene lost 0 bases, with 10 bases spanning the gap. The CDR3 runs 14 residues. CDR3 amino acids: CASCGHATNEKLFF. Written as DNA, the CDR3 is TGTGCCAGCTGCGGGCATGCAACTAATGAAAAACTGTTTTTT.

This chain uses TRBV20-1 with TRBJ2-5; 7 nucleotides line up with TRBD2. This CDR3 is 12 amino acids long. CDR1 and CDR2 from the germline V gene are DFQATT and SNEGSKA (reference sequence). V shed 7 bases and J 2 bases; nucleotides not matched to a gene: 4. CDR3 in DNA: TGCAGTGTCTATAGCGGGCAAGAGACCCAGTACTTC. Protein product: CSVYSGQETQYF.

The rearrangement joins TRBV5-1 to TRBJ1-5, with 9 bases identical to TRBD1. Germline loops: CDR1 SGHRS, CDR2 YFSETQ. This CDR3 has 17 amino acids. The V and J ends lost 2 bases and 7 bases, in that order; junction bases with no gene match: 13. The CDR3 nucleotides read TGCGCCAGCAGCTTACTCCCCGGGACAGGGTCTCGGCAGCCCCAGCATTTT. It codes for CASSLLPGTGSRQPQHF.

V usage is TRBV28 and J usage is TRBJ2-7; a weak D match, TRBD2 (6 bases). The CDR3 spans 15 residues. Trimming pared 7 bases from V and 2 bases from J, leaving 18 bases between. Looked up from germline, CDR1 is MDHEN and CDR2 is SYDVKM. The CDR3 protein is CASTVRDSGTYEQYF. CDR3 coding DNA: TGTGCCAGCACTGTGAGGGACTCGGGGACCTACGAGCAGTACTTC.

J is TRBJ1-2 and V is TRBV19; possibly TRBD1 for D (5 bases). From germline, CDR1 is LNHDA and CDR2 SQIVND (reference sequence). Trimming left V 3 bases short and J 8 bases short, with 19 bases between. The CDR3 runs to 15 residues. CDR3 sequence: CASSITGTPQRGYTF. In nucleotides, the CDR3 is TGTGCCAGTAGTATCACCGGGACCCCTCAACGGGGCTACACCTTC. The variable domain in full, completed from reference TRBV19 and TRBJ1-2, reads DGGITQSPKYLFRKEGQNVTLSCEQNLNHDAMYWYRQDPGQGLRLIYYSQIVNDFQKGDIAEGYSVSREKKESFPLTVTSAQKNPTAFYLCASSITGTPQRGYTFGSGTRLTVV.

There are a few counts of this clonotype. V and J are TRBV6-2 or TRBV6-3 and TRBJ2-7, with 7 nucleotides matching TRBD2. Germline CDR1 is MNHEY and CDR2 is SVGEGT. The J segment lost 5 bases and the V segment lost 0 bases, leaving 10 bases of the junction unmatched. This CDR3 region has 16 residues. CDR3 sequence reads: CASSYSPAGEVHEQYF. The CDR3 bases are TGTGCCAGCAGTTACTCCCCCGCGGGAGAGGTCCACGAGCAGTACTTC.

The chain recombines TRBV4-3 with TRBJ2-6; D is unresolved. V was shortened by 4 bases and J by 2 bases, with 12 bases between the two germline ends. The CDR3 runs 16 residues. The germline V gene encodes CDR1 LGHNA and CDR2 YSLEER. CDR3 region: CASSLTYTPGANVLTF. The DNA of the CDR3 is TGCGCCAGCAGCCTCACATACACCCCTGGGGCCAACGTCCTGACTTTC.

The chain combines TRBV2 with TRBJ2-2; D remains ambiguous. V was clipped by 7 bases and J by 5 bases, with 11 bases between them. The CDR3 length is 13 residues. The germline V gene encodes CDR1 SNHLY and CDR2 FYNNEI. DNA of the CDR3: TGTGCCAGCAAAGACTCCGGAACCGGGGAGCTGTTTTTT. Residues: CASKDSGTGELFF.

This clonotype was counted only a few times. This rearrangement joins TRBV4-3 to TRBJ2-7, with D possibly matching TRBD2 (7 bases). CDR1 and CDR2 (germline): LGHNA, YSLEER. The CDR3 loop spans 15 amino acids. V lost 1 base, J lost 2 bases, and 12 bases lay in between. The CDR3 reads CASSQGAGAPYEQYF. Here the CDR3 DNA reads TGCGCCAGCAGCCAAGGTGCGGGGGCCCCCTACGAGCAGTACTTC.

The V and J genes are TRBV12-3 or TRBV12-4 and TRBJ2-5; 12 positions agree with TRBD2. CDR3 length: 15 amino acids. Trimming took 5 bases from V and 2 from J; bases not matched to a gene: 3. The CDR3 here is CASSQGLAGQETQYF. The CDR3 bases are TGTGCCAGCAGTCAAGGACTAGCGGGGCAAGAGACCCAGTACTTC.

This clonotype has more than one count but fewer than ten. The chain has TRBV7-2 and TRBJ2-7, with D tentatively TRBD1 or TRBD2 (6 bases each). CDR3 size: 14 residues. Trimming removed 1 base from V and 6 bases from J, with 13 bases in between. Germline V gene sequence: CDR1 SGHTA, CDR2 FQGNSA. DNA for the CDR3: TGTGCCAGCAGCTTAGAGGGGGGCGTTTTCGAGCAGTACTTC. Protein product: CASSLEGGVFEQYF.

The J gene is TRBJ2-4, the V gene TRBV4-3; D not resolved. Trimming shortened V by 1 base and J by 0 bases, and 22 bases separated the two germline ends. CDR3 length: 20 amino acids. The germline gives CDR1 LGHNA, CDR2 YSLEER. The chain's CDR3 is CASSQGLDTRPRVAKNIQYF. The CDR3 nucleotides read TGCGCCAGCAGCCAAGGGCTCGACACAAGACCGCGTGTAGCCAAAAACATTCAGTACTTC.

CDR3 amino acids: CSARGPYWGGTGNTIYF. CDR3 bases: TGCAGTGCTAGGGGGCCCTATTGGGGGGGAACTGGAAACACCATATATTTT. The rearrangement uses TRBV20-1 and TRBJ1-3; TRBD1 is a possible D gene (5 bases). The V end was cut by 3 bases, the J end by 2 bases, with 20 bases between. The CDR3 is 17 amino acids. CDR1 is DFQATT, CDR2 SNEGSKA, per germline (reference sequence).

The V and J genes are TRBV4-1 and TRBJ1-1, with TRBD1 matching 7 bases. Germline V gives CDR1 MGHRA, CDR2 YSYEKL. V shed 4 bases, J shed 7 bases, and the junction held 15 bases outside the gene matches. The length of the CDR3 is 16 residues. CDR3 amino acids: CASSRDDSGWDSEAFF. The CDR3 coding sequence is TGCGCCAGCAGCCGGGACGACTCGGGGTGGGACAGTGAAGCTTTCTTT.

The CDR3 coding sequence is TGTGCCAGCAGCTTCCAACGGCTAGCGGGGGTCGAGCAGTACTTC. It encodes CASSFQRLAGVEQYF. This rearrangement joins TRBV7-2 to TRBJ2-7; TRBD2 matches at 10 bases. The CDR3 sequence is 15 residues long. Germline values: CDR1 SGHTA, CDR2 FQGNSA. J gave up 6 bases and V 3 bases, and 8 bases lay outside the gene matches.

V gene TRBV11-2 combines with J gene TRBJ1-3; no definite D call. This CDR3 has 13 amino acids. Trimming stripped 5 bases from V and 3 bases from J, with 8 bases between. Germline-derived CDR1 and CDR2 are SGHAT and FQNNGV. Here the CDR3 reads CASSGVVGNTIYF. In DNA, the CDR3 is TGTGCCAGCAGCGGGGTAGTTGGAAACACCATATATTTT.

The rearrangement uses TRBV19 and TRBJ2-3; 7 bases fit TRBD1. The CDR3 contains 15 residues. V lost 3 bases to trimming and J lost 2 bases; unmatched junction nucleotides: 5. In germline, CDR1 is LNHDA, CDR2 SQIVND (reference sequence). The CDR3 is CASSIHRGDTDTQYF. CDR3 in DNA: TGTGCCAGTAGTATCCACAGGGGAGACACAGATACGCAGTATTTT.

The sample holds one count of this clonotype. V and J are TRBV7-9 and TRBJ2-7, with 12 bases lining up with TRBD2. Germline V gene sequence: CDR1 SEHNR, CDR2 FQNEAQ (reference sequence). The CDR3 loop spans 15 amino acids. The V gene end was trimmed by 5 bases and the J gene end by 6 bases; junction bases not matched to a gene: 8. As DNA, the CDR3 is TGTGCCAGCAGCCTCACTAGCGGGGGGAGCAGCGAGCAGTACTTC. Amino acids: CASSLTSGGSSEQYF.

The J gene is TRBJ2-7, the V gene TRBV28; D possibly corresponds to TRBD1 (6 bases). V was shortened by 2 bases and J by 3 bases, with 14 bases between the two germline ends. Germline CDR1 reads MDHEN; CDR2 reads SYDVKM. This CDR3 region has 15 residues. This CDR3 reads CASSLRAGAYYEQYF. DNA of the CDR3: TGTGCCAGCAGTTTAAGGGCAGGGGCATACTACGAGCAGTACTTC.

This chain joins TRBV11-2 and TRBJ2-2; D perhaps matches TRBD1 (6 bases). Germline V gene lookup returns CDR1 SGHAT and CDR2 FQNNGV. The V and J ends lost 5 bases and 2 bases respectively, with 12 bases between them. The CDR3 has 15 amino acids. CDR3 nucleotide sequence: TGTGCCAGCAGCCCGTGGGGGCCTAACACCGGGGAGCTGTTTTTT. Translated, it gives CASSPWGPNTGELFF.

The rearrangement links TRBV7-8 to TRBJ2-5, with D perhaps TRBD2 (5 bases). This CDR3 is built from 12 residues. Trimming shortened V by 1 base and J by 11 bases, and 11 bases separated the two germline ends. Looked up from germline, CDR1 is SGHVS and CDR2 is FQNEAQ. The CDR3 nucleotides read TGTGCCAGCAGCTTAGGCGGCGGGTTTCAGTACTTC. Amino acids: CASSLGGGFQYF.

This clonotype was seen only a few times. The V and J genes are TRBV6-1 and TRBJ2-7; TRBD2 matches 13 bases. The germline V gene has CDR1 MNHNS and CDR2 SASEGT. V was clipped by 10 bases and J by 5 bases; unmatched bases: 11. This CDR3 has 15 amino acids. CDR3 protein: CATGLAGAPGDEQYF. The CDR3 DNA reads as TGTGCCACCGGACTAGCGGGGGCCCCGGGTGACGAGCAGTACTTC.

The genes are TRBV5-4 and TRBJ2-3, with 8 bases identical to TRBD2. Trimming at V came to 7 bases and at J to 4 bases, leaving 8 bases not matched to a gene. Germline values: CDR1 SGHNT, CDR2 YYREEE (reference sequence). This CDR3 is built from 14 residues. In DNA form, the CDR3 reads TGTGCCAGCTCCGGGACTAGTTCTGCAGATACGCAGTATTTT. Its translation is CASSGTSSADTQYF.